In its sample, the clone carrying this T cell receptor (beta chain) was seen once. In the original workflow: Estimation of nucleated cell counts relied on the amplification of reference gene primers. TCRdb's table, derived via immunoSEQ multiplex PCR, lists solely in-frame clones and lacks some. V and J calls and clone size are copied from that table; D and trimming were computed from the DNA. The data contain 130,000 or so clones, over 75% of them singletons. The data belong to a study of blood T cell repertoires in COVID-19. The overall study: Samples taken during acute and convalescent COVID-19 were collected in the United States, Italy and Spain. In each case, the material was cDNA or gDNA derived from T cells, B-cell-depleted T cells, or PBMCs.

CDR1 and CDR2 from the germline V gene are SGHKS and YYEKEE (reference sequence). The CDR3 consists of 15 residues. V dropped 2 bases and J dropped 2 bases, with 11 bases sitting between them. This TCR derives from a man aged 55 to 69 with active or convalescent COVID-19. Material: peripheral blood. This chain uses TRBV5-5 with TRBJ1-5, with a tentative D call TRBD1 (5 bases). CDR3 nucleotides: TGTGCCAGCAGCTTATCAGGGATAGGCAATCAGCCCCAGCATTTT. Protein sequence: CASSLSGIGNQPQHF.